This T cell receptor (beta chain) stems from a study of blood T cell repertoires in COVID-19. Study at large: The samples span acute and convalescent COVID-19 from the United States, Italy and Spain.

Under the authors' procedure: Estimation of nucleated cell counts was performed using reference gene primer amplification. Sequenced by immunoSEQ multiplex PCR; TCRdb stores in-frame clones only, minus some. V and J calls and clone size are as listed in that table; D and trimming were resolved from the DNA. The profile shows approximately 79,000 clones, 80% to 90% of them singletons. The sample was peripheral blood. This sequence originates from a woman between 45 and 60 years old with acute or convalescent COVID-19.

The CDR3 DNA is TGTGCCAGCAGCTTTGGGGGGACAGGGGAATTTGAGACCCAGTACTTC. It specifies CASSFGGTGEFETQYF. V is TRBV5-8 and J is TRBJ2-5; 10 nucleotides match TRBD1. The trim removed 2 bases at V and 5 bases at J, leaving 9 bases unmatched. CDR1 is SGHTS and CDR2 is YDEGEE in the germline V gene. The CDR3 covers 16 residues.